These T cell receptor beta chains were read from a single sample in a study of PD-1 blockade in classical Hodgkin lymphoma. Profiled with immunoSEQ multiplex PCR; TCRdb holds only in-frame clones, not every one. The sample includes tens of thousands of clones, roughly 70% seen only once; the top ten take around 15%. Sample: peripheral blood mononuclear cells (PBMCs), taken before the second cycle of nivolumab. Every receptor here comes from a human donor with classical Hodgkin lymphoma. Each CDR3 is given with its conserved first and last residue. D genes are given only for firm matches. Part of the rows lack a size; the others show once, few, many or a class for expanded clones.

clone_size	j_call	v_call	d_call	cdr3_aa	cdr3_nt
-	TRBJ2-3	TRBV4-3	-	CASSQEYSTDTQYF	TGCGCCAGCAGCCAGGAGTATAGCACAGATACGCAGTATTTT
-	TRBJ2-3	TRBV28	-	CASRSQFTDTQYF	TGTGCCAGCAGGTCACAGTTCACAGATACGCAGTATTTT
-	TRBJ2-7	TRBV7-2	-	CASSFFATYEQYF	TGTGCCAGCAGCTTCTTTGCAACCTACGAGCAGTACTTC
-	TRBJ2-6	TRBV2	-	CASANPKGGANVLTF	TGTGCCAGCGCGAACCCCAAAGGCGGGGCCAACGTCCTGACTTTC
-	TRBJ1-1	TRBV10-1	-	CASSDHRAVEAFF	TGCGCCAGCAGTGATCACAGGGCGGTGGAAGCTTTCTTT
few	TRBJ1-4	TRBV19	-	CASSRPTTNEKLFF	TGTGCCAGTAGCAGGCCTACAACTAATGAAAAACTGTTTTTT
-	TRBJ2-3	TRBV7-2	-	CASSLEGTGVRDTQYF	TGTGCCAGCAGCTTAGAGGGGACTGGCGTAAGAGATACGCAGTATTTT
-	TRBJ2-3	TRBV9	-	CASGSSGSTDTQYF	TGTGCCAGCGGCTCGAGCGGTAGCACAGATACGCAGTATTTT
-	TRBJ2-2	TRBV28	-	CASSSWSDKNTGELFF	TGTGCCAGCAGTTCTTGGAGCGATAAGAACACCGGGGAGCTGTTTTTT
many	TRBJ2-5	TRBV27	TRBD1	CASSPNRGERRLSLETQYF	TGTGCCAGCAGTCCGAACAGGGGTGAACGGCGACTCAGTCTAGAGACCCAGTACTTC
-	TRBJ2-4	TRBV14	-	CASRRHSGDIQYF	TGTGCCAGCAGACGACACTCGGGGGACATTCAGTACTTC
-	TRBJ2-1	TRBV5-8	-	CASSLLRGWNNEQFF	TGTGCCAGCAGCTTATTACGGGGGTGGAACAATGAGCAGTTCTTC
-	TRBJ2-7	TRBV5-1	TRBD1	CASSRSTGDYEQYF	TGCGCCAGCAGCCGGTCGACAGGGGACTACGAGCAGTACTTC
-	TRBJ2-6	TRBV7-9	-	CASSGGDRGYPGANVLTF	TGTGCCAGCAGCGGGGGGGACAGAGGATACCCTGGGGCCAACGTCCTGACTTTC
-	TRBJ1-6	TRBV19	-	CASSPLGSPLHF	TGTGCCAGTAGCCCTCTGGGGTCACCCCTCCACTTT
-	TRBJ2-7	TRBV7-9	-	CASSLIVDEQYF	TGTGCCAGCAGCCTCATAGTGGACGAGCAGTACTTC
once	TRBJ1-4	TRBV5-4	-	CASSLSAHGEKLFF	TGTGCCAGCAGCTTGAGTGCACATGGTGAAAAACTGTTTTTT
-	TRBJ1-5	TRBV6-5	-	CASSLGRRQPQHF	TGTGCCAGCAGTTTGGGGAGGCGGCAGCCCCAGCATTTT
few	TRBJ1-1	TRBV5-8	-	CASSPEPGPERSEAFF	TGTGCCAGCAGCCCAGAACCAGGTCCGGAGAGATCTGAAGCTTTCTTT
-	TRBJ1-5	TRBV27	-	CASSFLSSNQPQHF	TGTGCCAGCAGTTTTTTATCTAGCAATCAGCCCCAGCATTTT
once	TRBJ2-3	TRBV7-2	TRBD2	CASSLQIRTSATYTDTQYF	TGTGCCAGCAGCCTACAAATACGGACTAGCGCCACGTACACAGATACGCAGTATTTT
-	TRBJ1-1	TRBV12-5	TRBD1	CASGLTGGSTEAFF	TGTGCTAGTGGTTTGACAGGGGGAAGTACTGAAGCTTTCTTT
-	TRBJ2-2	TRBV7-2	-	CASSFSGTGELFF	TGTGCCAGCAGCTTTAGTGGAACCGGGGAGCTGTTTTTT
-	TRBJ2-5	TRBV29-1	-	CSVVSFQETQYF	TGCAGCGTTGTTAGCTTTCAAGAGACCCAGTACTTC
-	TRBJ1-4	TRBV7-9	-	CASSGGVGEKLFF	TGTGCCAGCAGCGGAGGGGTGGGTGAAAAACTGTTTTTT
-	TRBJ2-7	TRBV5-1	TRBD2	CASRGLAGASMGQYF	TGCGCCAGCAGAGGACTAGCGGGGGCCTCTATGGGGCAGTACTTC
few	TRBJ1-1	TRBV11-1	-	CASSPSLHRAEAFF	TGTGCCAGCAGCCCCAGCTTACACCGGGCTGAAGCTTTCTTT
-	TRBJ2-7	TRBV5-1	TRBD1	CASSLAAGTEAYEQYF	TGCGCCAGCAGCTTGGCCGCCGGGACAGAAGCCTACGAGCAGTACTTC
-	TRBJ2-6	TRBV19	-	CASSIIAQKSSSGANVLTF	TGTGCCAGTAGTATAATTGCTCAGAAATCCTCCTCTGGGGCCAACGTCCTGACTTTC
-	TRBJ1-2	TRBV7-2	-	CASSLVAQGTGYTF	TGTGCCAGCAGCTTAGTTGCGCAGGGTACAGGCTACACCTTC
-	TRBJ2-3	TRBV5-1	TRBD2	CASSLGAASGAQNTQYF	TGCGCCAGCAGCTTGGGGGCCGCTAGCGGGGCACAGAATACGCAGTATTTT
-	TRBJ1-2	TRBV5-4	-	CASSLSGTYYGYTF	TGTGCCAGCAGCCTATCCGGGACTTACTATGGCTACACCTTC
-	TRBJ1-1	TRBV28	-	CASSWSGTSDKAFF	TGTGCCAGCAGTTGGTCCGGGACATCGGACAAAGCTTTCTTT
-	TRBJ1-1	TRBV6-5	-	CASRFTGMNTEAFF	TGTGCCAGCAGATTTACAGGAATGAACACTGAAGCTTTCTTT
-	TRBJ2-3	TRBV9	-	CASSVAASRPGTDTQYF	TGTGCCAGCAGCGTAGCCGCCAGCAGGCCCGGCACAGATACGCAGTATTTT
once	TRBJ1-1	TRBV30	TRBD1	CAWSWDSGGTEAFF	TGTGCCTGGAGTTGGGACAGTGGAGGGACTGAAGCTTTCTTT
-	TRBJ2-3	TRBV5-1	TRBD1	CASTYLAGGPDTQYF	TGCGCCAGCACGTATTTAGCAGGGGGCCCAGATACGCAGTATTTT
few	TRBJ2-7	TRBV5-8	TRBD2	CASSFGGGAYEQYF	TGTGCCAGCAGCTTTGGCGGGGGGGCCTACGAGCAGTACTTC
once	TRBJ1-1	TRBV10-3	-	CAISGASNTEAFF	TGTGCCATCAGTGGGGCATCGAACACTGAAGCTTTCTTT
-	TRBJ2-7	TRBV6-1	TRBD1	CASTFDRGDSYEQYF	TGTGCCAGCACTTTCGACAGGGGGGACTCCTACGAGCAGTACTTC
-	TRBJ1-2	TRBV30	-	CAWSDQGFGDGYTF	TGTGCCTGGAGTGATCAGGGATTTGGAGATGGCTACACCTTC
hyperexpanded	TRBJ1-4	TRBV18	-	CASSPIGEGYTEKLFF	TGTGCCAGCTCACCTATCGGGGAAGGATATACCGAAAAACTGTTTTTT
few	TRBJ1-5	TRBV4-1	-	CASSLPTGAGQPQHF	TGCGCCAGCAGCCTTCCCACGGGGGCAGGACAGCCCCAGCATTTT
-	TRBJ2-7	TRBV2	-	CASSVEKGNYEQYF	TGTGCCAGCAGTGTGGAGAAGGGGAACTACGAGCAGTACTTC
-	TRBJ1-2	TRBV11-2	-	CASSLDAGNYGYTF	TGTGCCAGCAGCTTAGATGCAGGAAACTATGGCTACACCTTC